This T cell receptor beta chain derives from a study of blood T cell repertoires in COVID-19. Study at large: The analysed material was cDNA or gDNA that came from T cells, B-cell-depleted T cells, or PBMCs.

Those enrolled in Seattle joined during active infection and were followed longitudinally afterward. In the original analysis: Estimation of nucleated cell counts was performed using reference gene primer amplification. Generated by immunoSEQ multiplex PCR, the TCRdb table keeps only in-frame clones and is missing some. The DNA was the basis for D and trimming; V, J and clone size are from that table. The sample contains tens of thousands of clones, around nine tenths of which appear only once. This sequence originates from a man aged 50 to 60 with COVID-19, enrolled during active disease. Sequencing input: peripheral blood.

The CDR3 spells CASSLTGGLGYTF. CDR3 in DNA: TGTGCCAGCAGCCTGACAGGTGGATTGGGCTACACCTTC. The V and J genes are TRBV7-9 and TRBJ1-2; D perhaps matches TRBD1 (6 bases). From germline, CDR1 is SEHNR and CDR2 FQNEAQ (reference sequence). The V and J ends lost 5 bases and 8 bases respectively, with 15 bases between them. The CDR3 runs 13 residues.